This T cell receptor beta chain is drawn from a study of CD8 T cells in Susac syndrome. Negative isolation yielded CD8+ and CD4+ T cells; FACS enriched TEMRA cells. This clonotype occurred once. Random hexamers served to reverse transcribe about 0.5 to 1 ug RNA. TCRdb itself ran the immunoSEQ multiplex PCR reads through MiXCR, one entry per CDR3 protein. The sample lists some 120,000 distinct CDR3 sequences, about 94% occurring once. Sequencing input: CD8+ T cells from PBMCs. The receptor comes from a human donor with Susac syndrome.

The CDR3 is CATSRENRDRLYEQYF. CDR3 DNA sequence: TGTGCCACCAGCAGAGAAAACAGGGACAGGCTCTACGAGCAGTACTTC. This chain uses TRBV15 with TRBJ2-7; 8 positions agree with TRBD1. CDR3 length equals 16 residues. Trimming at V came to 0 bases and at J to 3 bases, leaving 7 bases not matched to a gene. CDR1 and CDR2 (germline): LNHNV, YYDKDF (reference sequence).